This T cell receptor (beta chain) was documented in a study of cytotoxic CD8 clonotypes in ibrutinib-treated CLL. About the research overall: Across the patients, roughly 10 were relapsed/refractory, about 15 treatment-naive and about 17 IGHV unmutated.

Turning to this clone: Antigen unknown.

This CDR3 comprises 15 residues. The germline CDR1 and CDR2 sequences are LNHDA and SQIVND (reference sequence). V lost 4 bases, J lost 2 bases, and 14 bases lay in between. Study outcomes and limitations: Sustained-remission and progressing patients' sampling times differed. Stable or contracted on treatment, public clonotypes were also uncommon.

The sequencing depth, 1 in 200,000 to 1 in 1 million T cells, was the target. Repertoires were generated with immunoSEQ multiplex PCR, while TCRdb's copy carries only in-frame clones and drops some. Seen here are about 150,000 clones, 76% observed once, and the top ten hold around 5%. The V and J genes are TRBV19 and TRBJ1-2; D possibly corresponds to TRBD1 (6 bases). The sequence was collected from a human donor with chronic lymphocytic leukemia. Material: PBMCs, obtained after 24 months of ibrutinib treatment. In DNA, the CDR3 is TGTGCCAGTAGTAGGACAGCGAGTGGAAACTATGGCTACACCTTC. Its protein product is CASSRTASGNYGYTF.